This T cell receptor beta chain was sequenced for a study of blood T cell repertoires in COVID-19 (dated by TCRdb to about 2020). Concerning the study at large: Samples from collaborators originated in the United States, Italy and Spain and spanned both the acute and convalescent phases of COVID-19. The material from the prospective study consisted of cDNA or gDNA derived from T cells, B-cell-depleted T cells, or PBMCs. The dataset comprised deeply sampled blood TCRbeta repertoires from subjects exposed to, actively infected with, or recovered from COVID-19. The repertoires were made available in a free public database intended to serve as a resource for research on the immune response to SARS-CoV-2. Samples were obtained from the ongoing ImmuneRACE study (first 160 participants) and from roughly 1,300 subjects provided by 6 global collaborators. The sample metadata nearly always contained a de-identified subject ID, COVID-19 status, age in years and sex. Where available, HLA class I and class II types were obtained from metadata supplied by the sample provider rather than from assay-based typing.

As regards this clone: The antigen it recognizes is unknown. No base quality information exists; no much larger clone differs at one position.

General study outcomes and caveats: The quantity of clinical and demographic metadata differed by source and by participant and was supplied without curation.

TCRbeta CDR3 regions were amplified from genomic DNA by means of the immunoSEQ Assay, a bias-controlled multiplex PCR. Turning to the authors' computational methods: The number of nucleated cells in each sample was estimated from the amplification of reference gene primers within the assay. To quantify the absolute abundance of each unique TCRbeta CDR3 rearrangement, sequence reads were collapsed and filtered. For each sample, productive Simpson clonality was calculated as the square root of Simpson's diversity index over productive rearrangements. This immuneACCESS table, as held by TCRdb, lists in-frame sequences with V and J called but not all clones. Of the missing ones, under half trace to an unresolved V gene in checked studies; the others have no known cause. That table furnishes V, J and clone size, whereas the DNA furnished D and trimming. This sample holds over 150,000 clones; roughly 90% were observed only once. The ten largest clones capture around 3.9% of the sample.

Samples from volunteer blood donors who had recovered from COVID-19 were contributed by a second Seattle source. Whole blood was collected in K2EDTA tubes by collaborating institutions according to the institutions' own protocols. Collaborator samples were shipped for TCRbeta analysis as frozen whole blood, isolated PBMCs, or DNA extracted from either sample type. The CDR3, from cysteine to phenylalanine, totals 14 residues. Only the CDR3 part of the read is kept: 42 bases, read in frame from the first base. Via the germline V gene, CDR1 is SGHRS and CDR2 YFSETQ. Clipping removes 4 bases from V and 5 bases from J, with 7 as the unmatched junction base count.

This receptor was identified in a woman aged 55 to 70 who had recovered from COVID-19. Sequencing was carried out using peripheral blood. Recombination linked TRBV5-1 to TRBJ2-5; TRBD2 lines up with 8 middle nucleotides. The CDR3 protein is CASSTSGNSETQYF. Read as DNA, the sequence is TGCGCCAGCAGCACTAGCGGTAACTCGGAGACCCAGTACTTC. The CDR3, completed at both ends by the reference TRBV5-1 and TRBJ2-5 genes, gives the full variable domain KAGVTQTPRYLIKTRGQQVTLSCSPISGHRSVSWYQQTPGQGLQFLFEYFSETQRNKGNFPGRFSGRQFSNSRSEMNVSTLELGDSALYLCASSTSGNSETQYFGPGTRLLVL.